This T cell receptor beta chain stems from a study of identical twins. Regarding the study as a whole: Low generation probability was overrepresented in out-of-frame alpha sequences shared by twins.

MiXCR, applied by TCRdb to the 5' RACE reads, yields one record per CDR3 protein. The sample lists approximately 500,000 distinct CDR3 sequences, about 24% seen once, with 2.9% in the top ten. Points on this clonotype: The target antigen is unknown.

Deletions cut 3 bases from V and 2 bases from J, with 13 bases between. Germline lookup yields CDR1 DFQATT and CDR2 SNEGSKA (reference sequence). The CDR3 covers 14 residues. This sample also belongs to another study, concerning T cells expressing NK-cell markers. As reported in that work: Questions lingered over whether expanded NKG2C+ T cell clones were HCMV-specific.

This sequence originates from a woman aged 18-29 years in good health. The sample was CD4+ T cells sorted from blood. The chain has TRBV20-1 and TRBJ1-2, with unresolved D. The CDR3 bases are TGCAGTGCTAGGCTCACGGGGAGAAACTATGGCTACACCTTC. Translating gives CSARLTGRNYGYTF.